This T cell receptor beta chain comes out of a study of T cells in localized non-small cell lung cancer. General study results and limits: It was uninvolved adjacent lung that showed the highest T cell clonality, exceeding tumor. Only one tumor region went through sequencing, so heterogeneity may still be there.

Of note for this clone: Its cognate antigen is unknown.

The method was immunoSEQ multiplex PCR; TCRdb's version includes in-frame clones alone and lacks a portion of them. The table includes approximately 54,000 clones, approximately 90% detected once. This receptor was identified in a woman aged 35-75 years with stage I lung adenocarcinoma. Specimen: peripheral blood, collected before any cancer treatment.

CDR3: CASSFATDPNYGYTF. CDR3 DNA: TGTGCCAGCAGTTTTGCTACAGATCCTAACTATGGCTACACCTTC. This chain joins TRBV9 and TRBJ1-2; D unresolved. The V gene's germline CDR1 is SGDLS and CDR2 YYNGEE. Trimming shortened V by 5 bases and J by 0 bases, and 14 bases separated the two germline ends. This CDR3 spans 15 amino acids.